The subject of this entry is one T cell receptor (beta chain). Its cognate antigen is unknown. This entry comes from a study of T cell responses to AZD1222 COVID-19 vaccine. Findings and caveats of the study: Among those given AZD1222, only 5 to 7 were seropositive at baseline. Compared with day 0, the breadth and depth of the Spike-specific TCR repertoire rose significantly after two doses of AZD1222.

Measured with immunoSEQ multiplex PCR; TCRdb has only the in-frame clones, and not every one. Among approximately 150,000 clones, 88% were seen once, and the ten largest hold approximately 4.5%. Material: peripheral blood, obtained 28 days after the second AZD1222 dose. This TCR derives from an adult who received the AZD1222 COVID-19 vaccine.

CDR3 protein: CASSPGRQDGEKLFF. In nucleotides, the CDR3 is TGCGCCAGCAGCCCAGGTCGTCAGGATGGTGAAAAACTGTTTTTT. V is TRBV4-3 and J is TRBJ1-4; D gene uncertain. Germline CDR1 and CDR2: LGHNA and YSLEER. The CDR3 runs 15 residues. V lost 4 bases and J 7 bases, leaving 16 bases between the germline ends.